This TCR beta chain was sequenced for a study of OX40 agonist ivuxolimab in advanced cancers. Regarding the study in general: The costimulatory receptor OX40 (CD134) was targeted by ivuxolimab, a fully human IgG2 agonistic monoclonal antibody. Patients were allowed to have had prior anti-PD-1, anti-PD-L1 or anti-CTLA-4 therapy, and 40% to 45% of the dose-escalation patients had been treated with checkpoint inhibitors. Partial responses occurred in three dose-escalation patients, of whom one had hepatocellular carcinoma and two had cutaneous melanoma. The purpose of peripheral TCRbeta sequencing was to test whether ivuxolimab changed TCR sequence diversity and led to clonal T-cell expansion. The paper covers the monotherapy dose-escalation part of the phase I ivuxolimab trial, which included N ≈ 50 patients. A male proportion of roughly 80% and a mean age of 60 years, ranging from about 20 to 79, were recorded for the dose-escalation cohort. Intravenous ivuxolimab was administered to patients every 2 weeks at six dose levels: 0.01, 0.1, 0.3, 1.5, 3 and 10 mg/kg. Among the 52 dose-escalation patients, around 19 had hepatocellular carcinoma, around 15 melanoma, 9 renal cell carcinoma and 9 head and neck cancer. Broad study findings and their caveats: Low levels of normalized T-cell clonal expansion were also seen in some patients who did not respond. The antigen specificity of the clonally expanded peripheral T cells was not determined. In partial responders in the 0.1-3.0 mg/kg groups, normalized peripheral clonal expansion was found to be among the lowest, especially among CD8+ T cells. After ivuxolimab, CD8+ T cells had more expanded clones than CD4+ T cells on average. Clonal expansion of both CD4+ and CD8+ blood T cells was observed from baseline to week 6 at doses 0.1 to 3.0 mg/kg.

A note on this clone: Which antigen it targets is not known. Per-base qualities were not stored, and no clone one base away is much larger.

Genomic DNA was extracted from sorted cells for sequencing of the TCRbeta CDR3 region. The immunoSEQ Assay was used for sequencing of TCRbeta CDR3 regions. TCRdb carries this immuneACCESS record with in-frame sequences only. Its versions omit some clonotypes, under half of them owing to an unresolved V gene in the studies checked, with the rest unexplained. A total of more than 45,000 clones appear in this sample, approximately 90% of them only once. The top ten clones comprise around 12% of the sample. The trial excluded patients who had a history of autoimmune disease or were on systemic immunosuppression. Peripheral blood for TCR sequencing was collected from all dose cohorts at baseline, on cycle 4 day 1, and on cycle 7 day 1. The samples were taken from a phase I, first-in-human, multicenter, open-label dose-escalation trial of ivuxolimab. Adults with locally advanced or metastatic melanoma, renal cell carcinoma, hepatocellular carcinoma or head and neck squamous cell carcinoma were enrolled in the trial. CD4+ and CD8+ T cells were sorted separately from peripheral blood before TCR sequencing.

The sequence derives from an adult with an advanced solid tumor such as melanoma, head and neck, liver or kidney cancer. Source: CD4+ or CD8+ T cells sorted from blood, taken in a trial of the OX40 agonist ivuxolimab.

Here the CDR3 is given as CASSLVISDSLNTEAFF. The nucleotide sequence reads TGTGCCAGCAGCTTAGTTATTTCGGACAGTTTGAACACTGAAGCTTTCTTT. The sequence joins TRBV11-2 to TRBJ1-1; D gene: possibly TRBD1, on 6 matching bases. The CDR3 runs 17 residues from the cysteine to the phenylalanine. The DNA shown is the 51-base CDR3, in frame from base 1. V loses 1 base of germline sequence and J loses 0 bases, and the interval between the two ends is 15 bases. According to the germline V gene, CDR1 reads SGHAT and CDR2 reads FQNNGV.